This passage covers 16 T cell receptor beta chains from one sample sequenced in a study of blood T cell repertoires in COVID-19. The data were produced by immunoSEQ multiplex PCR, yet TCRdb's version contains in-frame clones alone and is incomplete. The sample lists fewer than 350,000 clones; about 88% were seen once. Sequencing used PBMCs or T cells enriched from blood (not recorded which). The receptors shown here come from a woman between 40 and 50 years old who had recovered from COVID-19.

The rearrangement joins TRBV7-9 to TRBJ2-7, with TRBD1 matching 8 bases. This CDR3 is 14 amino acids long. Per germline, CDR1 SEHNR and CDR2 FQNEAQ (reference sequence). V lost 5 bases and J lost 5; bases outside the gene matches: 8. CDR3 nucleotide sequence: TGTGCCAGCAGCCCAGGACAGGGTGAGAACGAGCAGTACTTC. Encoded protein: CASSPGQGENEQYF.

The CDR3 protein is CATTQGGGYEQYF. CDR3 sequence (DNA): TGTGCCACTACACAGGGTGGGGGTTACGAGCAGTACTTC. The chain uses TRBV28 and TRBJ2-7, with D perhaps TRBD1 (6 bases). Per the germline V gene, CDR1 is MDHEN and CDR2 is SYDVKM. The CDR3 totals 13 residues. Trimming cost V 10 bases and J 4 bases, with 17 bases left between them.

V and J are TRBV7-9 and TRBJ1-6, with TRBD1 matching over 7 bases. Germline trimming cut 2 bases from V and 9 bases from J; bases unmatched to any gene: 7. The CDR3 contains 15 residues. In germline, CDR1 is SEHNR, CDR2 FQNEAQ (reference sequence). Here the CDR3 reads CASSLIGTAFSPLHF. CDR3 bases: TGTGCCAGCAGCTTAATTGGGACAGCTTTTTCACCCCTCCACTTT.

This clone was seen only a few times. The genes are TRBV20-1 and TRBJ1-2; D uncertain. The CDR3 extends over 11 amino acids. Trimming shortened V by 6 bases and J by 8 bases, and 13 bases separated the two germline ends. Per the germline V gene, CDR1 is DFQATT and CDR2 is SNEGSKA (reference sequence). The DNA for the CDR3 is TGCAGTGCCGTGTTGAGGTACGGCTACACCTTC. It is translated as CSAVLRYGYTF.

The V and J genes are TRBV7-9 and TRBJ2-5; the D is unclear. The germline CDR1 and CDR2 sequences are SEHNR and FQNEAQ (reference sequence). The germline V and J ends were trimmed by 4 bases and 5 bases, with 14 bases remaining between them. This CDR3 contains 14 residues. The CDR3 coding sequence is TGTGCCAGCAGCTCCGGCGGTGCCCGGGAGACCCAGTACTTC. This codes for CASSSGGARETQYF.

The CDR3 DNA reads TGTGCCAGCACCTTCAACCTAGGAGTCTATGGCTACACCTTC. Its translation is CASTFNLGVYGYTF. The chain uses TRBV2 and TRBJ1-2, with D unresolved. CDR1 and CDR2 (germline): SNHLY, FYNNEI. V dropped 7 bases and J dropped 4 bases, with 16 bases sitting between them. This CDR3 is 14 amino acids long.

This rearrangement joins TRBV27 to TRBJ2-1; 7 bases are a match to TRBD2. This CDR3 region has 11 residues. Germline CDR1 is MNHEY and CDR2 is SMNVEV (reference sequence). With V trimmed by 10 bases and J by 9 bases, 6 bases remained unmatched. CDR3 loop: CATQGGGEQFF. The CDR3 bases are TGTGCCACCCAGGGCGGGGGTGAGCAGTTCTTC.

The chain carries TRBV28 and TRBJ1-5, with D unresolved. CDR1 is MDHEN and CDR2 is SYDVKM in the germline V gene. This CDR3 is 12 amino acids long. Trimming took 2 bases from V and 5 from J, leaving 4 bases between them. CDR3 sequence: CASSLRDQPQHF. The CDR3 bases are TGTGCCAGCAGTTTAAGAGATCAGCCCCAGCATTTT.

The chain is built from TRBV3-1 (or the pseudogene TRBV3-2) and TRBJ1-1, with TRBD1 identical over 8 bases. Germline trimming cut 3 bases from V and 2 bases from J; bases unmatched to any gene: 2. Germline CDR1 LGHDT, CDR2 YNNKEL (reference sequence). CDR3 length: 14 amino acids. Here the CDR3 reads CASSQDRANTEAFF. The CDR3 coding sequence is TGTGCCAGCAGCCAGGACAGGGCCAACACTGAAGCTTTCTTT.

This chain uses TRBV29-1 with TRBJ2-6; D is ambiguous. V was shortened by 6 bases and J by 2 bases, with 5 bases between the two germline ends. This CDR3 spans 12 amino acids. The V gene's germline CDR1 is SQVTM and CDR2 ANQGSEA. This CDR3 is CSVRAGANVLTF. The CDR3 DNA reads as TGCAGCGTCCGAGCTGGGGCCAACGTCCTGACTTTC.

The chain employs TRBV7-2 and TRBJ1-3; 9 bases line up with TRBD1. The CDR3 length is 16 residues. Germline CDR1 and CDR2: SGHTA and FQGNSA. V gave up 4 bases and J gave up 4 bases; unmatched junction bases: 8. The CDR3 bases are TGTGCCAGCAGCTCAAAAACAGGGGGCTCAGGAAACACCATATATTTT. This encodes CASSSKTGGSGNTIYF.

The rearrangement links TRBV7-9 to TRBJ2-3; 10 positions agree with TRBD2. Unmatched junction bases numbered 7, after V lost 5 bases and J lost 2 bases. The CDR3 has 16 residues. Germline CDR1 is SEHNR and CDR2 is FQNEAQ (reference sequence). The CDR3 nucleotides are TGTGCCAGCAGCCCTAATAGCGGGAGGACCACAGATACGCAGTATTTT. As protein: CASSPNSGRTTDTQYF.

V is TRBV2 and J is TRBJ2-3; the D gene is possibly TRBD1 (5 bases). Per the germline V gene, CDR1 is SNHLY and CDR2 is FYNNEI. Trimming took off 3 bases at V and 1 base at J, with 8 bases between the two ends. The CDR3 is 14 residues long. The CDR3 reads CASSEQGRTDTQYF. In nucleotides, the CDR3 is TGTGCCAGCAGTGAGCAGGGCCGCACAGATACGCAGTATTTT.

This chain connects TRBV10-3 to TRBJ1-2; 7 bases align to TRBD1. The CDR3 is made up of 13 amino acids. V shed 5 bases, J shed 5 bases, and the junction held 5 bases outside the gene matches. Germline V CDR1 and CDR2: ENHRY, SYGVKD. The CDR3 spells CAISWDSGYGYTF. DNA for the CDR3: TGTGCCATCAGTTGGGACAGTGGGTATGGCTACACCTTC.

The chain employs TRBV6-2 or TRBV6-3 and TRBJ1-1, with TRBD1 matching 7 bases. Germline assignment: CDR1 MNHEY and CDR2 SVGEGT. This CDR3 region has 14 residues. V was pared by 6 bases and J by 4 bases, with 8 bases of the junction left unmatched. The CDR3 DNA is TGTGCCAGCAGCAAAGGCCCAGGGGGCACTGAAGCTTTCTTT. This translates into CASSKGPGGTEAFF.

This clone has only one observation. The gene calls are TRBV5-1 and TRBJ2-2, with D hard to call. The V and J ends lost 4 bases and 7 bases respectively, with 14 bases between them. The CDR3 spans 14 residues. From germline, CDR1 is SGHRS and CDR2 YFSETQ. CDR3 coding DNA: TGCGCCAGCAGCCCCCCCACAGTCCACGGGGAGCTGTTTTTT. This encodes CASSPPTVHGELFF.